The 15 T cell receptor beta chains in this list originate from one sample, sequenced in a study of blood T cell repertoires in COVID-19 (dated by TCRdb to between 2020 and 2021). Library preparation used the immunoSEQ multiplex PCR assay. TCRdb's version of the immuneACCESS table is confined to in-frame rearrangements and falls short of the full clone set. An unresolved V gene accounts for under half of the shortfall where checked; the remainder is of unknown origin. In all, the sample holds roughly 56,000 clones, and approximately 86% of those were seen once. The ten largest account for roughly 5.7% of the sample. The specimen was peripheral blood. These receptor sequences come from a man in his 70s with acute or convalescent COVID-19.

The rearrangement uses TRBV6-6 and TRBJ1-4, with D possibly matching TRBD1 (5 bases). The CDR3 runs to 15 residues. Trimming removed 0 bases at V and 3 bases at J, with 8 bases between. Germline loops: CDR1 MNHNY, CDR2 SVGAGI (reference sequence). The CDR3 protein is CASSYSGVPNEKLFF. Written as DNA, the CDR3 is TGTGCCAGCAGTTACTCAGGGGTACCTAATGAAAAACTGTTTTTT.

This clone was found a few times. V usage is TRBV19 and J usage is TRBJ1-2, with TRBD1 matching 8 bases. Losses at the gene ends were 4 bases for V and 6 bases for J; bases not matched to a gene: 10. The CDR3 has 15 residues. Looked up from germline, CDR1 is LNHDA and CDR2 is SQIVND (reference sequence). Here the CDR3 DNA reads TGTGCCAGTAGTAACTCCCCCAGGGGGCAAGATGGCTACACCTTC. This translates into CASSNSPRGQDGYTF.

CDR3 sequence: CASSQQGASYNEQFF. DNA of the CDR3: TGTGCCAGCAGTCAACAGGGTGCCTCCTACAATGAGCAGTTCTTC. The chain combines TRBV6-6 with TRBJ2-1; TRBD1 might be the D (6 bases). In germline, CDR1 is MNHNY, CDR2 SVGAGI (reference sequence). Trimming removed 5 bases at V and 0 bases at J, with 11 bases between. This CDR3 is built from 15 residues.

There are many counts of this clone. The CDR3 sequence: CASSISGTGLQPQHF. CDR3 DNA: TGTGCCAGTAGTATAAGCGGGACAGGGTTGCAGCCCCAGCATTTT. This chain connects TRBV19 to TRBJ1-5; 9 bases match TRBD1. Germline V gene data show CDR1 as LNHDA and CDR2 as SQIVND (reference sequence). This CDR3 spans 15 amino acids. V gave up 2 bases and J gave up 7 bases; unmatched junction bases: 6.

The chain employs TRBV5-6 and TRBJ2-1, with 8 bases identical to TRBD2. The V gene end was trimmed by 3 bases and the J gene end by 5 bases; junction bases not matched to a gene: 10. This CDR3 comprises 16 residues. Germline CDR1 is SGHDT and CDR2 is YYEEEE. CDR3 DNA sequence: TGTGCCAGCAGCTGGGGAGCGGGCGGGGGGAACAATGAGCAGTTCTTC. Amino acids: CASSWGAGGGNNEQFF.

The CDR3: CASSYDKTRGVAGELFF. In DNA, the CDR3 is TGTGCCAGCAGTTACGATAAGACCAGGGGTGTAGCCGGGGAGCTGTTTTTT. The genes are TRBV6-2 or TRBV6-3 and TRBJ2-2, with D perhaps matching TRBD1 (6 bases). Deletions cut 2 bases from V and 6 bases from J, with 19 bases between. Per germline, CDR1 MNHEY and CDR2 SVGEGT. The CDR3 runs to 17 residues.

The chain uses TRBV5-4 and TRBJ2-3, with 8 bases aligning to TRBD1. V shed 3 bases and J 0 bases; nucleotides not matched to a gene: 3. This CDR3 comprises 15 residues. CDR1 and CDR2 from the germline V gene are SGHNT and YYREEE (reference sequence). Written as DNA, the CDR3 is TGTGCCAGCAGCTCGGACAGGGTCAGCACAGATACGCAGTATTTT. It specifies CASSSDRVSTDTQYF.

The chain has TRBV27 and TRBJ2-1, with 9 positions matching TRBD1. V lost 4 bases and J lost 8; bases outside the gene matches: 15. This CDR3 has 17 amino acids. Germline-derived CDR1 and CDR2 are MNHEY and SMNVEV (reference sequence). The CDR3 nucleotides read TGTGCCAGCAGTTCGCCCCGGGACAGGGAGGTAAAGTATGAGCAGTTCTTC. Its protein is CASSSPRDREVKYEQFF.

CDR3 nucleotide sequence: TGCGCCAGCAGCTTGGACCCCACCGGGACCCAGTACTTC. Translating gives CASSLDPTGTQYF. The chain couples TRBV5-1 to TRBJ2-5, with D unresolved. V was cut by 0 bases and J by 7 bases, with 10 bases left in between. In germline, CDR1 is SGHRS, CDR2 YFSETQ. CDR3 length equals 13 residues.

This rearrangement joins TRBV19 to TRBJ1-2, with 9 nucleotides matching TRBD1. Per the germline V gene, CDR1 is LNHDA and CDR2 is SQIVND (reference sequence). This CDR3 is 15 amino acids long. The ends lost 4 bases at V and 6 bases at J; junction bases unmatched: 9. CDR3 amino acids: CASSNLRGDRDGYTF. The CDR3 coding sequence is TGTGCCAGTAGTAACCTTCGGGGGGACAGGGATGGCTACACCTTC.

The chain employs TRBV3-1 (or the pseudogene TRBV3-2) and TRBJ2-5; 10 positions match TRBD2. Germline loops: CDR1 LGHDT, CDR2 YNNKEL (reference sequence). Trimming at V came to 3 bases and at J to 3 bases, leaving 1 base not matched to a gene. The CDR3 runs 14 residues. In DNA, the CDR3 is TGTGCCAGCAGCCATCTAGCGGGGGAAGAGACCCAGTACTTC. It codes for CASSHLAGEETQYF.

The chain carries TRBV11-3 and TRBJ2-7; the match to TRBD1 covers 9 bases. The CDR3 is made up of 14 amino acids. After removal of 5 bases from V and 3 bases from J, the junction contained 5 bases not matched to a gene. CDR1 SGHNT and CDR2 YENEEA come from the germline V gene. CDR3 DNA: TGTGCCAGCAGCCGGACAGGGGACGGCTACGAGCAGTACTTC. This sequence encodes CASSRTGDGYEQYF.

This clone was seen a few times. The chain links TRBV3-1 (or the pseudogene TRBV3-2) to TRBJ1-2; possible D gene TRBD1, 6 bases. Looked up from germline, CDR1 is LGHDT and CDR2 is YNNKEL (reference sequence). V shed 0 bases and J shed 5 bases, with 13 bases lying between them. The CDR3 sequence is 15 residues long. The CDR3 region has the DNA TGTGCCAGCAGCCAAGATCTGGGGACATTTTATGGCTACACCTTC. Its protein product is CASSQDLGTFYGYTF.

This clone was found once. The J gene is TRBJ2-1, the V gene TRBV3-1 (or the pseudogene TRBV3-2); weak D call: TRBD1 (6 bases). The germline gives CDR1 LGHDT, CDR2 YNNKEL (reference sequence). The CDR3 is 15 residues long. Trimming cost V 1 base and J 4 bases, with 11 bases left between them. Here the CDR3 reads CASSQAGRGYNEQFF. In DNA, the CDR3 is TGTGCCAGCAGCCAAGCGGGCAGGGGATACAATGAGCAGTTCTTC.

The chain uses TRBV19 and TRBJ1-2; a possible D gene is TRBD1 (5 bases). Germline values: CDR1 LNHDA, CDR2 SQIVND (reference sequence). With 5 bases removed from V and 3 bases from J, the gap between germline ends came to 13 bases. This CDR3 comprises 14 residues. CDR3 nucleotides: TGTGCCAGTAGTTCTCGCGACAGTTACTATGGCTACACCTTC. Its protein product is CASSSRDSYYGYTF.